This T cell receptor (beta chain) was identified in a study of T cells in Graves' hyperthyroidism and ophthalmopathy. From germline, CDR1 is ENHRY and CDR2 SYGVKD. Trimming pared 3 bases from V and 5 bases from J, leaving 7 bases between. The CDR3 runs to 13 residues. The TCR beta CDR3 regions underwent amplification using RNA transcripts as the source. The HTBI set primed first-round TCR CDR3 RT-PCR. A single record per CDR3 protein comes from TCRdb applying MiXCR to the multiplex PCR reads. The table includes around 340,000 distinct CDR3 sequences, roughly 13% detected once. This sequence joins TRBV10-3 and TRBJ2-2; D gene ambiguous. This clonotype originated in a woman aged 25 to 39 with Graves' hyperthyroidism. The sequenced material came from blood. CDR3 DNA: TGTGCCATCAGTGAAGGGTTTACCGGGGAGCTGTTTTTT. Protein product: CAISEGFTGELFF.